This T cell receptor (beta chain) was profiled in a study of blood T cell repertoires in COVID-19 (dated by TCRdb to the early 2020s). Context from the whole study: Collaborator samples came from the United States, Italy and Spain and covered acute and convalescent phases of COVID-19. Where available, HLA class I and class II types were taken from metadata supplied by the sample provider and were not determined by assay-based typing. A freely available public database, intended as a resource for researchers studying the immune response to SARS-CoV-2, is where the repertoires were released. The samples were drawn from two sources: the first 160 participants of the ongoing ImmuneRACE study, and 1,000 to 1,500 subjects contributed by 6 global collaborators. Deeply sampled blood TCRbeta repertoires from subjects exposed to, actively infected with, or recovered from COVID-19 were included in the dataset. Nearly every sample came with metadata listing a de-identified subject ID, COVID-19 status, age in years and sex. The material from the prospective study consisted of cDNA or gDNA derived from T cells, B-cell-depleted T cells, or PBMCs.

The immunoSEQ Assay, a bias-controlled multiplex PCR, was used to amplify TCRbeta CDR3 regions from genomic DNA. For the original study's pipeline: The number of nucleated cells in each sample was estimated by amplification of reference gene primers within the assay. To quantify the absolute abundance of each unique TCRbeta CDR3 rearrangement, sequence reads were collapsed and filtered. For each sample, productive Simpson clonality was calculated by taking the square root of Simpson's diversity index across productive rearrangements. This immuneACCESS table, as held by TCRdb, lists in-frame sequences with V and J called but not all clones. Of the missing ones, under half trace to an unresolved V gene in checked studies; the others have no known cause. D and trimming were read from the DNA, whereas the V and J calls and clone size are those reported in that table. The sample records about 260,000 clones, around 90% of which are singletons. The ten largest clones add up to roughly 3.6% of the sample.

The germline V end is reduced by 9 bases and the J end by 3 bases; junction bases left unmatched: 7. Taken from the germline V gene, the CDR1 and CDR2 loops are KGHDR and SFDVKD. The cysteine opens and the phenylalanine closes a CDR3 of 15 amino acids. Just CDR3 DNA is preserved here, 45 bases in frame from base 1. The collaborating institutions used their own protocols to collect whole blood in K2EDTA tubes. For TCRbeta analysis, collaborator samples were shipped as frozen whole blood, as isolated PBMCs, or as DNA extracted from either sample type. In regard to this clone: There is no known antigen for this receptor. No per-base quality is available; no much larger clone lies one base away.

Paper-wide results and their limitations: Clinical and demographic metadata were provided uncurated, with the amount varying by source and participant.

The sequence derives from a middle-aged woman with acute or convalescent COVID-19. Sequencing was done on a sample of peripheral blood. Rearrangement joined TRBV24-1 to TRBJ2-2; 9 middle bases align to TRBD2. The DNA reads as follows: TGTGCCACCGGGCGGGGGGGGATCGACACCGGGGAGCTGTTTTTT. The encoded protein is CATGRGGIDTGELFF.